This is a list of T cell receptor beta chains from one sample in a study of CD8 T cells in ankylosing spondylitis. TCRdb called the 5' RACE reads again in MiXCR, with one record for every CDR3 protein. Found here are over 150,000 distinct CDR3 sequences, more than 10% of them singletons; the top ten hold approximately 17%. The sequenced material came from blood, either unsorted or a sorted T cell fraction (not recorded which). The receptors were sampled from a male donor with ankylosing spondylitis or in good health (not recorded which). Both conserved end residues are part of each CDR3. Clone size, where shown, is once, few, many, or a class for clones that have expanded.

size | J | V | CDR3
few | TRBJ2-1 | TRBV5-1 | CASSLRLVSEQFF
few | TRBJ1-1 | TRBV2 | CASSEEGLHTEAFF
many | TRBJ2-7 | TRBV12-3/TRBV12-4 | CASSLTQSYEQYF
. | TRBJ2-7 | TRBV11-2 | CASSVLAGDSYEQYF
few | TRBJ1-1 | TRBV20-1 | CSARDGTGRTEAFF
many | TRBJ2-2 | TRBV12-3/TRBV12-4 | CASSTNTGELFF
. | TRBJ1-1 | TRBV6-4 | CASSKEPSTEAFF
few | TRBJ2-5 | TRBV4-1 | CASSQVNRGETQYF
few | TRBJ2-5 | TRBV2 | CASSPGGRGAQETQYF
once | TRBJ2-1 | TRBV10-3 | CAISAPDYNEQFF
few | TRBJ2-1 | TRBV9 | CASSGSGTSGVKDNEQFF
. | TRBJ2-1 | TRBV2 | CATPRAVGSYNEQFF
. | TRBJ2-3 | TRBV2 | CASSEVRQITDTQYF
few | TRBJ2-1 | TRBV2 | CASKGIAVYNEQFF
. | TRBJ2-5 | TRBV14 | CASSHVSSGGQETQYF
. | TRBJ1-4 | TRBV19 | CASSIRGKLFF
few | TRBJ2-5 | TRBV19 | CASSMSLAGVETQYF
. | TRBJ1-1 | TRBV15 | CATSRVGPTEAFF
. | TRBJ2-1 | TRBV5-1 | CASSSNLAGDNNEQFF
many | TRBJ2-2 | TRBV29-1 | CSVEEGITGELFF
few | TRBJ2-7 | TRBV27 | CASSLSAVNEQYF
few | TRBJ2-7 | TRBV5-1 | CASRTGTADFYEQYF
many | TRBJ2-3 | TRBV5-1 | CASPPDWECHTDTQYF
few | TRBJ2-2 | TRBV5-6 | CASSLVQSPGELFF
. | TRBJ2-1 | TRBV7-6 | CASSLSRSSDEQFF
many | TRBJ1-1 | TRBV28 | CASRWNTEAFF
few | TRBJ2-3 | TRBV5-1 | CASSLARTGDTQYF
. | TRBJ2-5 | TRBV7-8 | CASSLLAGRGETQYF
few | TRBJ1-2 | TRBV27 | CASSPRWRGRGYTF
few | TRBJ2-3 | TRBV20-1 | CSALKVYRASTDTQYF
. | TRBJ2-1 | TRBV12-3/TRBV12-4 | CASSPFGGNNEQFF
few | TRBJ1-2 | TRBV6-5 | CASSLLSNRVYGYTF
. | TRBJ2-1 | TRBV19 | CASTIEAGGFKDEQFF
many | TRBJ2-1 | TRBV12-3/TRBV12-4 | CASSSVRGNNEQFF
. | TRBJ2-1 | TRBV5-1 | CASSRTGVWNEQFF
. | TRBJ1-4 | TRBV5-1 | CASSLTGGPNEKLFF
few | TRBJ2-6 | TRBV4-1 | CASSQVGQPGANVLTF
many | TRBJ2-2 | TRBV4-2 | CASSQGPGEGYTGELFF
. | TRBJ2-1 | TRBV3-1 | CASSQGTQQFF
few | TRBJ2-5 | TRBV9 | CASTGEPQETQYF
. | TRBJ2-1 | TRBV27 | CASRIMGEPYNEQFF
. | TRBJ2-1 | TRBV19 | CASSPPGLAGGWPPSNEQFF
few | TRBJ1-1 | TRBV27 | CASSGTAPNTEAFF
few | TRBJ2-2 | TRBV6-1 | CASSPGLAFTGELFF
. | TRBJ2-3 | TRBV2 | CASSEAERTLSTDTQYF
few | TRBJ1-1 | TRBV7-9 | CASSFSPAVALEAFF
. | TRBJ2-7 | TRBV20-1 | CSARDPSGSSYEQYF
few | TRBJ2-1 | TRBV6-5 | CASSYSTSFRSYNEQFF